A selection of T cell receptor beta chains follows, all from one sample in a study of blood T cells in healthy people across ages. TCRdb re-analysed the 5' RACE reads in MiXCR, keeping a single row per CDR3 protein. Of some 1.1 million distinct CDR3 sequences detected, less than 45% appear once; the ten largest clones hold less than 15%. Sequenced: blood. The receptors originated from a man between 18 and 29 years old in good health. The CDR3 runs from the conserved cysteine through the conserved F or W.

TRBV6-5 CASSYISSASTDTQYF
TRBV25-1 CASSRDNTNEKLFF
TRBV7-2 CASSLGLHEAQYF
TRBV5-4 CASSPDVERETRYF
TRBV9 CASSVDPFEELFF
TRBV4-1 CASSKIPLSDTGELFF
TRBV7-3 CASSFLNRGANVLTF
TRBV4-2 CASTGTSGISSYNEQFF
TRBV2 CASSEGFGTGNTEAFF
TRBV20-1 CSAGRRGSGETQYF
TRBV7-2 CASSSGPGLYYGYTF
TRBV6-2/TRBV6-3 CASNTVRHTPYEQYF
TRBV14 CASSEPGQGLTVEKLFF
TRBV7-9 CASSHPSDGGDTEAFF
TRBV29-1 CSVEGPDGYTF
TRBV20-1 CSALPSAGQETQYF
TRBV4-3 CASSRQTGPDEKLFF
TRBV4-1 CASSHPNSPYEQYF
TRBV12-5 CASGKDRYNEQFF
TRBV20-1 CSACRQGLTDTQYF
TRBV6-4 CASSVAGGSYNEQYF
TRBV4-1 CASSQDQGPQRGIYNEQFF
TRBV6-6 CASSYSTGFGAGYTF
TRBV20-1 CSARGQGLGPQHF
TRBV5-1 CASSATSGGTYNEQFF
TRBV20-1 CSAVPQTGSSGANVLTF
TRBV20-1 CSARATSGDYNEQFF